These 23 T cell receptor beta chains were all obtained from the same sample, sequenced in a study of cytomegalovirus exposure and HLA in healthy donors. The assay was immunoSEQ multiplex PCR, and TCRdb's table has in-frame clones only and misses some. The sample comprises roughly 60,000 clones, around 92% of which are singletons, and 1% to 1.5% rests with the top ten. Sequenced material: PBMCs. These receptors were taken from a woman aged 18 to 35 in good health and CMV-seronegative.

The rearrangement links TRBV6-1 to TRBJ1-4; TRBD1 agrees at 8 bases. The V and J ends lost 6 bases and 8 bases, in that order; junction bases with no gene match: 8. Looked up from germline, CDR1 is MNHNS and CDR2 is SASEGT. This CDR3 is built from 14 residues. The CDR3 here is CASRSGTGFEKLFF. The CDR3 DNA reads TGTGCCAGCAGATCCGGGACAGGCTTCGAAAAACTGTTTTTT.

The V and J genes are TRBV30 and TRBJ1-4, with a weak D call TRBD1 (6 bases). CDR3 length: 13 residues. V was trimmed by 3 bases and J by 7 bases, leaving 12 bases between them. Germline values: CDR1 GTSNPN, CDR2 SVGIG (reference sequence). Here the CDR3 reads CAWSQGTSEKLFF. CDR3 sequence (DNA): TGTGCCTGGAGCCAGGGGACGAGTGAAAAACTGTTTTTT.

The chain uses TRBV25-1 and TRBJ2-1; 7 bases match TRBD1. V shed 3 bases and J 0 bases; nucleotides not matched to a gene: 2. The CDR3 sequence is 15 residues long. The germline V gene encodes CDR1 MGHDK and CDR2 SYGVNS. CDR3 coding DNA: TGTGCCAGCAGTGAGCAGGGGGTCTCCTACAATGAGCAGTTCTTC. Translating it yields CASSEQGVSYNEQFF.

This clone showed up just once. The chain uses TRBV5-8 and TRBJ1-1; no clear D gene. The length of the CDR3 is 15 residues. Trimming pared 2 bases from V and 1 base from J, leaving 12 bases between. In germline, CDR1 is SGHTS, CDR2 YDEGEE. The CDR3 is CASSLRHFSNTEAFF. For the CDR3, the DNA is TGTGCCAGCAGCTTACGACATTTCTCGAACACTGAAGCTTTCTTT. Full variable domain (remainder filled in from reference TRBV5-8 and TRBJ1-1): EAGVTQSPTHLIKTRGQQATLRCSPISGHTSVYWYQQALGLGLQFLLWYDEGEERNRGNFPPRFSGRQFPNYSSELNVNALELEDSALYLCASSLRHFSNTEAFFGQGTRLTVV.

The J gene is TRBJ2-5, the V gene TRBV7-6, with 9 bases fitting TRBD2. Germline lookup yields CDR1 SGHVS and CDR2 FNYEAQ. V lost 4 bases, J lost 4 bases, and 7 bases stayed unmatched. The CDR3 totals 15 residues. This CDR3 is CASSSLAGVRETQYF. In nucleotides, the CDR3 is TGTGCCAGCAGCTCGTTAGCGGGAGTGCGAGAGACCCAGTACTTC.

The V and J genes are TRBV4-2 and TRBJ1-1; D ambiguous. CDR3 length: 14 amino acids. CDR1 and CDR2 (germline): LGHNA, YNFKEQ. V lost 2 bases, J lost 7 bases, and 14 bases lay in between. CDR3 coding DNA: TGTGCCAGCAGCCAACCCTTGGGCCCTCGTGAAGCTTTCTTT. It yields the protein CASSQPLGPREAFF.

The chain employs TRBV4-2 and TRBJ1-3; D is ambiguous. Germline CDR1 reads LGHNA; CDR2 reads YNFKEQ. The CDR3 has 17 amino acids. Trimming pared 2 bases from V and 0 bases from J, leaving 14 bases between. In nucleotides, the CDR3 is TGTGCCAGCAGCCAATCCACAACCATGAACTCTGGAAACACCATATATTTT. Translating it yields CASSQSTTMNSGNTIYF.

This chain joins TRBV6-1 and TRBJ1-1; D perhaps matches TRBD1 (5 bases). This CDR3 is 14 amino acids long. V lost 4 bases, J lost 5 bases, and 14 bases lay in between. The germline V gene has CDR1 MNHNS and CDR2 SASEGT. CDR3 bases: TGTGCCAGCAGTGCCTCGTGGGAGGGGACTGAAGCTTTCTTT. It specifies CASSASWEGTEAFF.

The chain uses TRBV11-2 and TRBJ1-2; tentatively, D is TRBD1 (5 bases). The CDR3 is 16 residues long. The germline gives CDR1 SGHAT, CDR2 FQNNGV. Trimming stripped 3 bases from V and 1 base from J, with 15 bases between. The CDR3 DNA reads as TGTGCCAGCAGCTTCCTCGGGGGGGGTGGTAACTATGGCTACACCTTC. This encodes CASSFLGGGGNYGYTF.

J is TRBJ1-2 and V is TRBV4-1; D is uncertain. The germline V gene encodes CDR1 MGHRA and CDR2 YSYEKL. Between the trimmed V and J ends, which lost 0 bases and 4 bases, there was a span of 9 bases. The CDR3 contains 14 residues. CDR3 nucleotides: TGCGCCAGCAGCCAAGATTCCTTCGGCTATGGCTACACCTTC. Translated, it gives CASSQDSFGYGYTF.

The chain carries TRBV18 and TRBJ1-1; the match to TRBD1 covers 7 bases. Germline CDR1 is KGHSH and CDR2 is LQKENI. CDR3 length equals 16 residues. With V trimmed by 2 bases and J by 1 base, 7 bases remained unmatched. Written as DNA, the CDR3 is TGTGCCAGCTCACCAGGCTCAGGGGGATGGAACACTGAAGCTTTCTTT. This codes for CASSPGSGGWNTEAFF.

The chain has TRBV29-1 and TRBJ2-1; 9 bases match TRBD2. V dropped 4 bases and J dropped 7; count of bases not matched to a gene: 8. Looked up from germline, CDR1 is SQVTM and CDR2 is ANQGSEA. CDR3 length: 14 amino acids. CDR3 in DNA: TGCAGCGTTGGGGCTAGCGGGGTGTTAAATGAGCAGTTCTTC. Translating gives CSVGASGVLNEQFF.

J is TRBJ2-1 and V is TRBV19; D remains unclear. V was pared by 7 bases and J by 8 bases, with 18 bases between. The germline V gene encodes CDR1 LNHDA and CDR2 SQIVND (reference sequence). This CDR3 comprises 14 residues. The CDR3 DNA is TGTGCCAGTACCCCAGCGCTACCTACGGATGAGCAGTTCTTC. This codes for CASTPALPTDEQFF.

The chain recombines TRBV18 with TRBJ2-5, with 14 bases aligning to TRBD2. The CDR3 sequence is 16 residues long. Germline V gene lookup returns CDR1 KGHSH and CDR2 LQKENI. V lost 0 bases, J lost 5 bases, and 2 bases stayed unmatched. In DNA form, the CDR3 reads TGTGCCAGCTCACCACCGGGACTAGCGGGGGCGGAGACCCAGTACTTC. Translation: CASSPPGLAGAETQYF.

This clone was detected a few times. The chain employs TRBV12-5 and TRBJ2-7, with TRBD1 matching 7 bases. The CDR3 has 17 residues. After removal of 0 bases from V and 0 bases from J, the junction contained 8 bases not matched to a gene. Germline V gene data show CDR1 as LGHNT and CDR2 as FRNRAP. CDR3 in amino acids: CASGLVRRQGRSYEQYF. DNA of the CDR3: TGTGCTAGTGGTTTGGTAAGGAGACAGGGCCGCTCCTACGAGCAGTACTTC. Full variable domain (outside the CDR3, taken from reference TRBV12-5 and TRBJ2-7): DARVTQTPRHKVTEMGQEVTMRCQPILGHNTVFWYRQTMMQGLELLAYFRNRAPLDDSGMPKDRFSAEMPDATLATLKIQPSEPRDSAVYFCASGLVRRQGRSYEQYFGPGTRLTVT.

This clone occurred a few times. This chain links TRBV7-8 with TRBJ2-7, with TRBD2 as a possible D gene (5 bases). The CDR3 covers 13 residues. Between the trimmed V and J ends, which lost 3 bases and 2 bases, there was a span of 8 bases. Germline CDR1 is SGHVS and CDR2 is FQNEAQ. The CDR3 nucleotides read TGTGCCAGCAGCTTTGACTATACCTACGAGCAGTACTTC. It encodes CASSFDYTYEQYF.

Turning to this clone: With a much larger clone just one base away, this may be a read error. The rearrangement uses TRBV2 and TRBJ2-3; TRBD2 agrees at 8 bases. Trimming removed 3 bases from V and 1 base from J; junction bases left unmatched: 3. This CDR3 is built from 15 residues. CDR1 SNHLY and CDR2 FYNNEI come from the germline V gene. The CDR3 sequence: CASSDAAGGTDTQYF. CDR3 nucleotide sequence: TGTGCCAGCAGTGACGCAGCGGGGGGCACAGATACGCAGTATTTT.

The chain carries TRBV11-2 and TRBJ1-2; 8 nucleotides agree with TRBD1. V was clipped by 1 base and J by 2 bases; unmatched bases: 0. Germline V gene data show CDR1 as SGHAT and CDR2 as FQNNGV. This CDR3 has 14 residues. CDR3 coding DNA: TGTGCCAGCAGCTTAGGACAGGGGAACTATGGCTACACCTTC. Residues: CASSLGQGNYGYTF.

V gene TRBV11-3 combines with J gene TRBJ2-1; perhaps TRBD1 as D (6 bases). This CDR3 comprises 14 residues. V was trimmed by 0 bases and J by 8 bases, leaving 11 bases between them. Germline V gives CDR1 SGHNT, CDR2 YENEEA. The CDR3, as DNA: TGTGCCAGCAGCTTAGAGCAGGGGACGGATGAGCAGTTCTTC. Its protein is CASSLEQGTDEQFF.

The chain links TRBV4-1 to TRBJ1-6; D perhaps matches TRBD1 (5 bases). CDR1 is MGHRA, CDR2 YSYEKL, per germline. The CDR3 length is 13 residues. V was clipped by 1 base and J by 13 bases, with 11 bases between them. The CDR3 protein is CASSQVRGGPLHF. DNA of the CDR3: TGCGCCAGCAGCCAAGTGCGTGGGGGGCCCCTCCACTTT.

The V and J genes are TRBV7-9 and TRBJ1-1; D unclear. Trimming removed 5 bases at V and 6 bases at J, with 10 bases between. The CDR3 is made up of 12 amino acids. The V gene's germline CDR1 is SEHNR and CDR2 FQNEAQ (reference sequence). This chain's CDR3 is CASSPESPEAFF. The CDR3 bases are TGTGCCAGCAGCCCCGAGTCCCCTGAAGCTTTCTTT.

CDR3 loop: CASSGHSGSYNEQFF. The CDR3 DNA is TGTGCCAGCAGTGGTCATAGCGGCTCCTACAATGAGCAGTTCTTC. The chain carries TRBV6-1 and TRBJ2-1, with D possibly matching TRBD2 (6 bases). The germline CDR1 and CDR2 sequences are MNHNS and SASEGT. V lost 4 bases and J lost 0, with 10 bases in between. The CDR3 is made up of 15 amino acids.

This clone has a single count. This chain uses TRBV11-2 with TRBJ1-5; D unclear. Germline CDR1 is SGHAT and CDR2 is FQNNGV. The CDR3 has 15 residues. V lost 3 bases, J lost 1 base, and 10 bases lay in between. CDR3 residues: CASSLSGLSNQPQHF. DNA of the CDR3: TGTGCCAGCAGCTTGAGCGGGCTCAGCAATCAGCCCCAGCATTTT.